This T cell receptor beta chain was retrieved from a study of a mutant IDH1 vaccine in newly diagnosed glioma (dated by TCRdb to about 2021). Turning to the overall study: Of the approximately 30 treated patients, 62.5% were male and about 40% were female, and a mean age of about 37 years was recorded. For exploratory analyses, fewer than 30 treated patients had longitudinal TCRB deep sequencing done wherever samples were available. Peripheral blood was drawn at six visits: V03 (baseline), V05, V07, V10, V12 and V13. Prior to enrollment, standard therapy consisting of radiotherapy alone, temozolomide alone, or radiochemotherapy with temozolomide had been administered to patients, with the combination being received by most patients. Study-wide findings and limitations: Across multiple MHC alleles, vaccine-induced immune responses were seen in around 94% of patients. Selection of PBMC samples for TCRB deep sequencing was based on availability. The authors noted that analyses of patient blood samples could not be reproduced because of sample limitations. Pseudoprogression appeared unrelated to alterations in the top peripheral T cell clonotypes detected by TCRB sequencing.

Relative to germline, V is missing 5 bases and J is missing 0 bases, with 6 bases of the junction outside any gene match. The germline V gene specifies SQVTM as CDR1 and ANQGSEA as CDR2. Taken from cysteine to phenylalanine, the CDR3 has 14 residues. Of all the DNA, just the CDR3 is kept, 42 bases in frame from base 1. The sample's time point label is to be understood as: baseline, week 1 (first vaccination visit). The meaning of the sample's treatment or condition label: pre-vaccination baseline after standard-of-care therapy. The donors had newly diagnosed IDH1-mutant astrocytomas of WHO grade 3 or 4 that showed loss of nuclear ATRX. The samples were drawn from NOA16, a multicentre, single-arm, open-label phase I trial in Germany that tested a mutant IDH1 peptide vaccine in humans for the first time. For immunogenicity testing, the blood drawn at visit V03 was used as the baseline sample. Genomic DNA for TCRB sequencing was extracted from EDTA blood using the DNeasy Blood and Tissue Kit.

Receptor amplification or capture employed the immunoSEQ multiplex PCR assay. Following the manufacturer's protocol, the hsTCRB Kit was used to amplify rearranged TCR beta chain sequences. Sequencing of TCRB libraries was carried out on an Illumina MiSeq. Concerning the study's data processing: The kit vendor's proprietary platform handled demultiplexing, trimming and gene mapping. The table was pulled from immuneACCESS by TCRdb, which kept in-frame rearrangements only. Such tables lose some clones; where checked, under half of the loss comes from unresolved V genes, and the rest has no known cause. That table furnishes V, J and clone size, whereas the DNA furnished D and trimming. The sample profile shows about 67,000 clones; over 70% of them were found once. The ten largest make up 4.6% of the sample. As concerns this clone: Its antigen remains unidentified. No much larger clone is present one base from it, and per-base qualities are unavailable.

The V and J segments used are TRBV29-1 and TRBJ1-1; the central 7 bases match TRBD1. The sample was peripheral blood mononuclear cells (PBMCs), taken from a glioma patient treated with radiotherapy, temozolomide or both. This receptor was identified in a woman aged 18 to 35 with glioma. Some clones in this sample may be carry-over from other donors' samples. The sequenced DNA is TGCAGCGTTAGCTTGGGACAGATGAACACTGAAGCTTTCTTT. Its coded protein is CSVSLGQMNTEAFF.